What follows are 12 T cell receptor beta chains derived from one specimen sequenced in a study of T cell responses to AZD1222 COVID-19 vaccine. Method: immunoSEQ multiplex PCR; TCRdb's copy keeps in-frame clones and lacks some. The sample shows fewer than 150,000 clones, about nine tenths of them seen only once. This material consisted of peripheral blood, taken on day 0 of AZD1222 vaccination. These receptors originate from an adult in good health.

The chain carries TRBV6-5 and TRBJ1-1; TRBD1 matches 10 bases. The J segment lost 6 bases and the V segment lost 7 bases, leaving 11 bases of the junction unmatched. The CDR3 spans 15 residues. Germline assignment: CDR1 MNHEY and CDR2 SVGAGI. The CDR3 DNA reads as TGTGCCAGCAAGACAGGGGGCGCAGGGGGGCCTGAAGCTTTCTTT. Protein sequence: CASKTGGAGGPEAFF.

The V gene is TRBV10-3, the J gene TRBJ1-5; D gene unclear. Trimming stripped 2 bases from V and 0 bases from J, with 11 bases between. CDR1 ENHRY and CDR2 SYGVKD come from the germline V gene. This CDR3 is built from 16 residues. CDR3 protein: CAISESTGVSNQPQHF. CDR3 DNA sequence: TGTGCCATCAGTGAGAGTACGGGAGTTAGCAATCAGCCCCAGCATTTT.

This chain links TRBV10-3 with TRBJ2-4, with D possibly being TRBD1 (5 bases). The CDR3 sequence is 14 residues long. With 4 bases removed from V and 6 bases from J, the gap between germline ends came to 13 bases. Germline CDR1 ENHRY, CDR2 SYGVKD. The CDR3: CAISGGAPGNIQYF. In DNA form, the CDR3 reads TGTGCCATCAGTGGGGGCGCGCCGGGAAACATTCAGTACTTC.

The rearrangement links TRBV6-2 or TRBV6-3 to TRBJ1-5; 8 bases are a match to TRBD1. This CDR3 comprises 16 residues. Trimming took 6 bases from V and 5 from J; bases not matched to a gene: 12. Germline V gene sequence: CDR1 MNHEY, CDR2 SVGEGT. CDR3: CASSRLSGGLYQPQHF. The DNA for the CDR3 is TGTGCCAGCAGCCGATTATCAGGGGGCTTGTATCAGCCCCAGCATTTT.

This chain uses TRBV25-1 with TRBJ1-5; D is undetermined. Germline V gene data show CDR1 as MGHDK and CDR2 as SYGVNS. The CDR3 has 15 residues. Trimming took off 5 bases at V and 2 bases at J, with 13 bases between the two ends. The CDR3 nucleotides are TGTGCCAGCAGTATCGGAAGGGAGGGCAATCAGCCCCAGCATTTT. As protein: CASSIGREGNQPQHF.

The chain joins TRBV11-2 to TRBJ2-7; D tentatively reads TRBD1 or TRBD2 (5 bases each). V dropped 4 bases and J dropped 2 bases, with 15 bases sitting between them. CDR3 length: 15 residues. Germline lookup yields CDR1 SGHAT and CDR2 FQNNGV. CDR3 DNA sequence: TGTGCCAGCAGCTATACCGGGACCGACGCCTACGAGCAGTACTTC. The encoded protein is CASSYTGTDAYEQYF.

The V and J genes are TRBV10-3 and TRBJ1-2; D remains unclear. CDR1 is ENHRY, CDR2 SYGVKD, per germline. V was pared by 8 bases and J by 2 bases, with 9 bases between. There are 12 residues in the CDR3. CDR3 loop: CAIGTPNYGYTF. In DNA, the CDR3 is TGTGCCATCGGCACGCCGAACTATGGCTACACCTTC.

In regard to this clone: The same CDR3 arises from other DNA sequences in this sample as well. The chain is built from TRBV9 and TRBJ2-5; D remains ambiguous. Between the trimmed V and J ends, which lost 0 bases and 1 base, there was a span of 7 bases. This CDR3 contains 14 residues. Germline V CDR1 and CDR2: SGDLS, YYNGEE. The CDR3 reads CASSVEQSQETQYF. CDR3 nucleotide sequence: TGTGCCAGCAGCGTAGAGCAATCCCAAGAGACCCAGTACTTC.

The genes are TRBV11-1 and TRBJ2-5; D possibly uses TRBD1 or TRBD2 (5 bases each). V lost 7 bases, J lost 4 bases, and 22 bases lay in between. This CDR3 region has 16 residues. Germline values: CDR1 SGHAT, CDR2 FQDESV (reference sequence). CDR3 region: CASNPSRDPRRETQYF. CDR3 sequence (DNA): TGTGCCAGCAATCCCAGCCGGGACCCACGGCGAGAGACCCAGTACTTC.

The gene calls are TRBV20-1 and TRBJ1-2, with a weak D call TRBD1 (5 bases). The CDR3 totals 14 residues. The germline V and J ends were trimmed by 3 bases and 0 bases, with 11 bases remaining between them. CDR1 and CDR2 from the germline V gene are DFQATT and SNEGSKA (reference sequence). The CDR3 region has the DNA TGCAGTGCTAGTGACAGACGAGCTAACTATGGCTACACCTTC. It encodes CSASDRRANYGYTF.

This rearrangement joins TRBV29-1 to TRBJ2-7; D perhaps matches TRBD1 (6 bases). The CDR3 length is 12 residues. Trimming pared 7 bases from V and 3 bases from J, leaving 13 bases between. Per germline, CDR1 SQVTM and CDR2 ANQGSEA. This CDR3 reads CSATGQGYEQYF. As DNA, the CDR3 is TGCAGCGCCACGGGACAAGGCTACGAGCAGTACTTC.

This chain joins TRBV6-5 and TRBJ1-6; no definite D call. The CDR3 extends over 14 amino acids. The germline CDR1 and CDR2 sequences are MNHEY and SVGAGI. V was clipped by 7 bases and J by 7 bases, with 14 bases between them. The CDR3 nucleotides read TGTGCCAGCACCGATGGATTGAGGAATTCACCCCTCCACTTT. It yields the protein CASTDGLRNSPLHF.